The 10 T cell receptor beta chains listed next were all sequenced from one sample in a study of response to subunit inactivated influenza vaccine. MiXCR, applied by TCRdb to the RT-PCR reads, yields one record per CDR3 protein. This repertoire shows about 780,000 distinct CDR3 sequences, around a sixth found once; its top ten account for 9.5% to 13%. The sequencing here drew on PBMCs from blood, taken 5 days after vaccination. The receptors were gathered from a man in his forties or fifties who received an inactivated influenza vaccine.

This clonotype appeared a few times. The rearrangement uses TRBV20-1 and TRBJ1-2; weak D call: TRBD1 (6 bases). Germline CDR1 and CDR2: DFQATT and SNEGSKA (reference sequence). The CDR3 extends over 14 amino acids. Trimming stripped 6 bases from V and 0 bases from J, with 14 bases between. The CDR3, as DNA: TGCAGTGCCTGGGACACTCCCTCTAACTATGGCTACACCTTC. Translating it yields CSAWDTPSNYGYTF.

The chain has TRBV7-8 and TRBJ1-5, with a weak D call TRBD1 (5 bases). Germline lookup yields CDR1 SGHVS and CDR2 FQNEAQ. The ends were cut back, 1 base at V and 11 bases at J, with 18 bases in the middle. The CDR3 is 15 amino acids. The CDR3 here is CASSLDGGSAAAQHF. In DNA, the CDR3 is TGTGCCAGCAGCTTAGATGGGGGGTCGGCTGCGGCCCAGCATTTT.

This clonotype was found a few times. In DNA, the CDR3 is TGCAGTGCTAACAGGGCTAGCACAGATACGCAGTATTTT. Encoded protein: CSANRASTDTQYF. The chain is built from TRBV20-1 and TRBJ2-3; D might be TRBD1 (6 bases). V dropped 4 bases and J dropped 0 bases, with 8 bases sitting between them. This CDR3 comprises 13 residues. Germline lookup yields CDR1 DFQATT and CDR2 SNEGSKA (reference sequence).

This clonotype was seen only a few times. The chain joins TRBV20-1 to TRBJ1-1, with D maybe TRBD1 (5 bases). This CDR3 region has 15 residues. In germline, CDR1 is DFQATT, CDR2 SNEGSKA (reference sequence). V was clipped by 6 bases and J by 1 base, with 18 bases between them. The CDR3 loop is CSAHPPEGTNTEAFF. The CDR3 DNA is TGCAGTGCGCACCCCCCAGAAGGGACGAACACTGAAGCTTTCTTT.

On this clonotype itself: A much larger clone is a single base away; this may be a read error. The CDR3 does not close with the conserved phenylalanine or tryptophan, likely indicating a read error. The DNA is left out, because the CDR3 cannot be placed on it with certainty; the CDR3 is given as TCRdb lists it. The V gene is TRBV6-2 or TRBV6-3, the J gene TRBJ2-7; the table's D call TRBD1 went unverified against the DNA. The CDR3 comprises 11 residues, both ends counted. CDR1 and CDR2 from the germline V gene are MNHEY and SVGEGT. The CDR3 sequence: CASSYGTGLDL.

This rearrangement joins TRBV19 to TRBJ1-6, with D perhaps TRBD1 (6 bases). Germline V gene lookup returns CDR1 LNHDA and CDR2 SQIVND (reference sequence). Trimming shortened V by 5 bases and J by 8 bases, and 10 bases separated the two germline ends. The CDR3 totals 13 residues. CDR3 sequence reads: CASSSQGHSPLHF. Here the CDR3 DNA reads TGTGCCAGTAGTTCCCAGGGGCATTCACCCCTCCACTTT.

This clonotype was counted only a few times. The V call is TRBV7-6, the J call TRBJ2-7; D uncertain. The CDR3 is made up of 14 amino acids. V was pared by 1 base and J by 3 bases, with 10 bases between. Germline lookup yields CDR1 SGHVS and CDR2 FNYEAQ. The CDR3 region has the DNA TGTGCCAGCAGCTTAGTGCCCACGATCTACGAGCAGTACTTC. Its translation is CASSLVPTIYEQYF.

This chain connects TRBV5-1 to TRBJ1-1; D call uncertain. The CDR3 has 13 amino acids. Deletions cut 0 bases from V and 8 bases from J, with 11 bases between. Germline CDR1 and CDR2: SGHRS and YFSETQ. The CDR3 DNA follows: TGCGCCAGCAGCTTGGCCCCAGAAAGAGAAGCTTTCTTT. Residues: CASSLAPEREAFF. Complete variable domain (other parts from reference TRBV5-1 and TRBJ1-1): KAGVTQTPRYLIKTRGQQVTLSCSPISGHRSVSWYQQTPGQGLQFLFEYFSETQRNKGNFPGRFSGRQFSNSRSEMNVSTLELGDSALYLCASSLAPEREAFFGQGTRLTVV.

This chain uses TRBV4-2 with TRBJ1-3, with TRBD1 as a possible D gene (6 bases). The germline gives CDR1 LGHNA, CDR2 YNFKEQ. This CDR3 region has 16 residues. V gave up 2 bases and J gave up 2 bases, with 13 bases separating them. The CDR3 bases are TGTGCCAGCAGCCAATCGGCACAGGGCCCTGGAAACACCATATATTTT. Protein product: CASSQSAQGPGNTIYF.

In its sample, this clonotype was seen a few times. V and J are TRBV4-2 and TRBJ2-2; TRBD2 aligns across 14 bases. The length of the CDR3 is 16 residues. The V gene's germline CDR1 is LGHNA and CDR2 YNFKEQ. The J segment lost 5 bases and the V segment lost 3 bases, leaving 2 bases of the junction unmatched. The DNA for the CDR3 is TGTGCCAGCAGCCAGGGACTAGCGGGAGAGACCGGGGAGCTGTTTTTT. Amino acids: CASSQGLAGETGELFF.